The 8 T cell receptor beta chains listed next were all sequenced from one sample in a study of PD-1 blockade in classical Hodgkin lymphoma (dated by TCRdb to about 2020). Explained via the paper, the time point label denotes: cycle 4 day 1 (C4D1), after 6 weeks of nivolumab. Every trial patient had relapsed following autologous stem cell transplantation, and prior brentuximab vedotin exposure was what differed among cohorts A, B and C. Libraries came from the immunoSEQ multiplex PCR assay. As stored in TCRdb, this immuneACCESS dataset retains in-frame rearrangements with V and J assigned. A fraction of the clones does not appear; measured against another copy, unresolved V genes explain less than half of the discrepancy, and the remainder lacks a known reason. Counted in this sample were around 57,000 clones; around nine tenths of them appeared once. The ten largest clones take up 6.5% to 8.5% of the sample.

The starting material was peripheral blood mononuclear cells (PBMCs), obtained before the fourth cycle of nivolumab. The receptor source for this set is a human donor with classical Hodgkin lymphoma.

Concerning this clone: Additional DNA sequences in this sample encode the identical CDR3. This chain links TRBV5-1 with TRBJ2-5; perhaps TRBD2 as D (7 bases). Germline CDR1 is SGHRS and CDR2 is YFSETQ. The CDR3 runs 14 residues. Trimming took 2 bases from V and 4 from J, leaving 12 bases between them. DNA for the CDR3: TGCGCCAGCAGCTTAACGGGGGGCAGAGAGACCCAGTACTTC. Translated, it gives CASSLTGGRETQYF.

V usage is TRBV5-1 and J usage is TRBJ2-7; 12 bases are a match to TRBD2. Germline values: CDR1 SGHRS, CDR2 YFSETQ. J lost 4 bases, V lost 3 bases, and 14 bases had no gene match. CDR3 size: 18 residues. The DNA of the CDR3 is TGCGCCAGCAGCTCCGCCCCCCGCGGGACTAGCGGGTCTTACGAGCAGTACTTC. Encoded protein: CASSSAPRGTSGSYEQYF.

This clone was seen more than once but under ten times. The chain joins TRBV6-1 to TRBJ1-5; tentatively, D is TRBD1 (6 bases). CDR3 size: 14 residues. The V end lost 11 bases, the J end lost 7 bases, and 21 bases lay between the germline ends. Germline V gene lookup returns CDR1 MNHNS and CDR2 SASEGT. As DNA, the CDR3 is TGTGCCTCACACCCGGGGGGCGCTGGGCAGCCCCAGCATTTT. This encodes CASHPGGAGQPQHF.

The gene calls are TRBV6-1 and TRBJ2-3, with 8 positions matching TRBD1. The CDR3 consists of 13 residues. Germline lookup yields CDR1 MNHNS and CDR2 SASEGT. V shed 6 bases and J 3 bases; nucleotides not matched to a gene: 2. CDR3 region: CASRGTGTDTQYF. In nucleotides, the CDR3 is TGTGCCAGCAGAGGGACAGGAACAGATACGCAGTATTTT.

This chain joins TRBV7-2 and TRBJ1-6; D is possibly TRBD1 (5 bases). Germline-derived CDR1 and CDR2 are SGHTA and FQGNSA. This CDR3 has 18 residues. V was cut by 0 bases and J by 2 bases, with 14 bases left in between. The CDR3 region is CASSLAVVQATYNSPLHF. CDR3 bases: TGTGCCAGCAGCTTAGCTGTCGTACAGGCAACCTATAATTCACCCCTCCACTTT. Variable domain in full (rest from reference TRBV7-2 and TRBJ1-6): GAGVSQSPSNKVTEKGKDVELRCDPISGHTALYWYRQSLGQGLEFLIYFQGNSAPDKSGLPSDRFSAERTGGSVSTLTIQRTQQEDSAVYLCASSLAVVQATYNSPLHFGNGTRLTVT.

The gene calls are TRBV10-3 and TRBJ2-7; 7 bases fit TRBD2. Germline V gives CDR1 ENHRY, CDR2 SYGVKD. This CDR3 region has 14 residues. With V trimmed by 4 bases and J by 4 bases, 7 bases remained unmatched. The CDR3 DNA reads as TGTGCCATCAGTGTCGAGGGAGGGAGGTACGAGCAGTACTTC. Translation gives CAISVEGGRYEQYF.

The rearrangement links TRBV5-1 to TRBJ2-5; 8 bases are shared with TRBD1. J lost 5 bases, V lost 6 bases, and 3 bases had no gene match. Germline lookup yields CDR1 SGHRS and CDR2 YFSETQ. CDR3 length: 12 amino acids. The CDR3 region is CASTGGSETQYF. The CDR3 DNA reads TGCGCCAGCACAGGGGGCTCGGAGACCCAGTACTTC. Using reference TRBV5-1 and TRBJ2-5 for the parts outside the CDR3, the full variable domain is KAGVTQTPRYLIKTRGQQVTLSCSPISGHRSVSWYQQTPGQGLQFLFEYFSETQRNKGNFPGRFSGRQFSNSRSEMNVSTLELGDSALYLCASTGGSETQYFGPGTRLLVL.

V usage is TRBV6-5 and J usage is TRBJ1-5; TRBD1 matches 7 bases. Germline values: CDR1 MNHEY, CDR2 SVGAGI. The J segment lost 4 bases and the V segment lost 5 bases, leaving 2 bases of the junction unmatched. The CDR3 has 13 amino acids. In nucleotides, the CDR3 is TGTGCCAGCAGTCCGACAGGGAATCAGCCCCAGCATTTT. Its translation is CASSPTGNQPQHF.